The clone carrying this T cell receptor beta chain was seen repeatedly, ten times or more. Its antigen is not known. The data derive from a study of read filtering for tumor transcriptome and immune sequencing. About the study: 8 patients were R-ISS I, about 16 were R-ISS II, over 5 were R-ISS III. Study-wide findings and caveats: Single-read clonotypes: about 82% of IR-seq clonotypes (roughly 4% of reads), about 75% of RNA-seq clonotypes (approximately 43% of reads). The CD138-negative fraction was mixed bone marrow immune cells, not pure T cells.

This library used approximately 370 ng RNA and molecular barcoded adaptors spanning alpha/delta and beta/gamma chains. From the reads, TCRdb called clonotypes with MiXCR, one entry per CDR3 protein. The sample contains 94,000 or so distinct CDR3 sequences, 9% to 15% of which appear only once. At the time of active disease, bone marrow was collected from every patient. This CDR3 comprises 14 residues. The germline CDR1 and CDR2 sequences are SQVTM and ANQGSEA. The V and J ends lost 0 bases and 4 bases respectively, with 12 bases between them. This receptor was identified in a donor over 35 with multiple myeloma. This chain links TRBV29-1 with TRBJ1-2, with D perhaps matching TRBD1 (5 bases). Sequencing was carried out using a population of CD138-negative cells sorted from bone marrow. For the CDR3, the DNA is TGCAGCGTTGAAGAAGCTGGGGGAGGCTATGGCTACACCTTC. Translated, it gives CSVEEAGGGYGYTF.